The clone carrying this T cell receptor (beta chain) was counted at least ten times. The antigen remains undetermined. This sample is drawn from a study of early T cells in non-severe SARS-CoV-2 infection. Study context: Whole-blood bulk RNA, unsorted, was sequenced, and chains were unpaired. Study-level results: VDJdb matching skewed toward anti-spike CD8 responses, missing private and CD4 specificities.

V lost 5 bases and J lost 4; bases outside the gene matches: 11. The CDR3 is 16 residues long. Germline V CDR1 and CDR2: MNHEY, SMNVEV (reference sequence). Unique molecular identifiers (one per individual cDNA molecule) were attached. From the 5' RACE reads, TCRdb called clonotypes with MiXCR, one entry per CDR3 protein. Of around 30,000 distinct CDR3 sequences listed, approximately 5% are singletons. This sequence was found in an adult who was a healthcare worker with PCR-confirmed SARS-CoV-2 infection or an uninfected control (not recorded which). The chain employs TRBV27 and TRBJ2-3; 8 bases are a match to TRBD1. Input material: whole blood. DNA for the CDR3: TGTGCCAGCAGTACCGACAGGGGATTTGTTGCAGATACGCAGTATTTT. Its protein product is CASSTDRGFVADTQYF.